Shown below are 25 T cell receptor beta chains from a single sample sequenced in a study of blood T cell repertoires in COVID-19. Clones were read by immunoSEQ multiplex PCR, and TCRdb kept only the in-frame ones, dropping some. The sample consists of fewer than 65,000 clones, less than 90% of them appearing once. Sequenced: peripheral blood. Every receptor here comes from a human donor in a cohort sampled during active COVID-19.

V and J are TRBV11-2 and TRBJ1-1; TRBD1 might be the D (6 bases). The V gene lost 3 bases and the J gene lost 0 bases, with 8 bases spanning the gap. This CDR3 comprises 14 residues. Germline CDR1 and CDR2: SGHAT and FQNNGV. In nucleotides, the CDR3 is TGTGCCAGCAGCTTGGACAGCATGAACACTGAAGCTTTCTTT. Translated: CASSLDSMNTEAFF.

The chain uses TRBV6-5 and TRBJ2-7; 8 nucleotides align to TRBD1. This CDR3 has 14 residues. CDR1 and CDR2 (germline): MNHEY, SVGAGI. V shed 2 bases and J 2 bases; nucleotides not matched to a gene: 2. The CDR3 sequence is CASSYGTGAYEQYF. CDR3 DNA sequence: TGTGCCAGCAGTTACGGGACAGGAGCCTACGAGCAGTACTTC.

The CDR3 DNA follows: TGTGCCAGCTCACCTGACGGAGTCTCATACTATGGCTACACCTTC. This codes for CASSPDGVSYYGYTF. J is TRBJ1-2 and V is TRBV18; D remains unclear. Germline V lookup: CDR1 KGHSH, CDR2 LQKENI. The ends were cut back, 3 bases at V and 3 bases at J, with 14 bases in the middle. CDR3 length equals 15 residues. The full variable domain, with the rest looked up from reference TRBV18 and TRBJ1-2, is NAGVMQNPRHLVRRRGQEARLRCSPMKGHSHVYWYRQLPEEGLKFMVYLQKENIIDESGMPKERFSAEFPKEGPSILRIQQVVRGDSAAYFCASSPDGVSYYGYTFGSGTRLTVV.

This chain joins TRBV28 and TRBJ2-1; the match to TRBD2 covers 11 bases. The CDR3 has 17 residues. V dropped 6 bases and J dropped 4; count of bases not matched to a gene: 11. Germline CDR1 reads MDHEN; CDR2 reads SYDVKM. The CDR3 protein is CASSRLAGGSLYNEQFF. CDR3 nucleotide sequence: TGTGCCAGCAGCCGCCTAGCGGGGGGATCTTTATACAATGAGCAGTTCTTC.

In DNA form, the CDR3 reads TGTGCCAGCAGCCAAGATAGAGGAACTGAAGCTTTCTTT. This gives the protein CASSQDRGTEAFF. V and J are TRBV3-1 (or the pseudogene TRBV3-2) and TRBJ1-1; D not certain. V gave up 0 bases and J gave up 5 bases, with 7 bases separating them. The CDR3 is 13 amino acids. In germline, CDR1 is LGHDT, CDR2 YNNKEL (reference sequence).

This chain joins TRBV7-2 and TRBJ2-5; D is undetermined. Germline V gene lookup returns CDR1 SGHTA and CDR2 FQGNSA. The CDR3 contains 11 residues. V was pared by 3 bases and J by 5 bases, with 4 bases between. This CDR3 is CASSFSETQYF. The CDR3 bases are TGTGCCAGCAGCTTTTCGGAGACCCAGTACTTC.

This chain joins TRBV29-1 and TRBJ1-2, with unresolved D. The CDR3 runs 15 residues. Trimming removed 6 bases from V and 0 bases from J, with 17 bases in between. Germline values: CDR1 SQVTM, CDR2 ANQGSEA. CDR3 amino acids: CSVSTVDTSNYGYTF. In nucleotides, the CDR3 is TGCAGCGTGAGCACCGTTGACACTTCTAACTATGGCTACACCTTC.

The J gene is TRBJ2-5, the V gene TRBV30; 10 nucleotides align to TRBD1. The CDR3 contains 14 residues. The V gene end was trimmed by 2 bases and the J gene end by 7 bases; junction bases not matched to a gene: 7. CDR1 is GTSNPN and CDR2 is SVGIG in the germline V gene (reference sequence). The CDR3, as DNA: TGTGCCTGGAGTTTGACAGGGGGCGCGGGGACCCAGTACTTC. Translating it yields CAWSLTGGAGTQYF.

V is TRBV6-2 or TRBV6-3 and J is TRBJ2-7, with TRBD2 as a possible D gene (6 bases). The length of the CDR3 is 14 residues. V lost 6 bases and J lost 4, with 16 bases in between. Germline V CDR1 and CDR2: MNHEY, SVGEGT. CDR3 coding DNA: TGTGCCAGCAGCTCCGGGCTAGCGTATTACGAGCAGTACTTC. This sequence encodes CASSSGLAYYEQYF.

The chain recombines TRBV5-4 with TRBJ1-2; D not certain. This CDR3 comprises 14 residues. Germline V gene data show CDR1 as SGHNT and CDR2 as YYREEE (reference sequence). V was cut by 4 bases and J by 4 bases, with 14 bases left in between. The CDR3: CASSVRTDPYGYTF. CDR3 DNA sequence: TGTGCCAGCAGCGTACGAACAGATCCCTATGGCTACACCTTC.

The chain couples TRBV28 to TRBJ1-2, with 7 positions matching TRBD1. The ends lost 2 bases at V and 8 bases at J; junction bases unmatched: 11. This CDR3 contains 15 residues. The germline gives CDR1 MDHEN, CDR2 SYDVKM. The CDR3 loop reads CASSLPTGQFRGYTF. For the CDR3, the DNA is TGTGCCAGCAGTTTACCCACGGGACAGTTTCGGGGCTACACCTTC.

V is TRBV7-9 and J is TRBJ2-7, with 7 bases identical to TRBD2. This CDR3 contains 14 residues. V gave up 5 bases and J gave up 2 bases; unmatched junction bases: 6. Germline-derived CDR1 and CDR2 are SEHNR and FQNEAQ (reference sequence). DNA for the CDR3: TGTGCCAGCAGCCCAGCGGGGCCTCCCTACGAGCAGTACTTC. Translating it yields CASSPAGPPYEQYF.

This clone was picked up a small number of times. The chain is built from TRBV6-1 and TRBJ1-4; 10 bases map to TRBD1. The CDR3 covers 16 residues. V lost 2 bases and J lost 6; bases outside the gene matches: 6. The V gene's germline CDR1 is MNHNS and CDR2 SASEGT. The CDR3 DNA reads as TGTGCCAGCAGTGAAATGTCCGGGACAGGGGATGAAAAACTGTTTTTT. Protein: CASSEMSGTGDEKLFF.

In this sample, this clone turned up a few times. The V gene is TRBV6-1, the J gene TRBJ2-3; a possible D gene is TRBD1 (5 bases). Germline CDR1 reads MNHNS; CDR2 reads SASEGT. V lost 1 base to trimming and J lost 2 bases, with 7 bases between them. The CDR3 is 14 residues long. This CDR3 is CASSEDGHTDTQYF. CDR3 nucleotide sequence: TGTGCCAGCAGTGAAGATGGACACACAGATACGCAGTATTTT.

The rearrangement links TRBV30 to TRBJ1-3; TRBD1 matches 8 bases. The V gene end was trimmed by 5 bases and the J gene end by 4 bases; junction bases not matched to a gene: 10. Germline CDR1 GTSNPN, CDR2 SVGIG (reference sequence). The CDR3 runs 15 residues. CDR3 amino acids: CAWSSQGATGNTIYF. CDR3 coding DNA: TGTGCCTGGTCTTCGCAGGGGGCGACCGGAAACACCATATATTTT.

In its sample, this clone was seen once. This chain links TRBV5-6 with TRBJ2-2; TRBD1 is a possible D gene (7 bases). The CDR3 contains 16 residues. Germline CDR1 and CDR2: SGHDT and YYEEEE. Trimming removed 0 bases at V and 4 bases at J, with 13 bases between. DNA for the CDR3: TGTGCCAGCAGCTTGGCAGGAGGGACAGCCACCGGGGAGCTGTTTTTT. Translation: CASSLAGGTATGELFF.

This clone appeared once. This rearrangement joins TRBV3-1 (or the pseudogene TRBV3-2) to TRBJ1-3; D is undetermined. The CDR3 runs to 14 residues. The germline V and J ends were trimmed by 5 bases and 0 bases, with 8 bases remaining between them. Germline lookup yields CDR1 LGHDT and CDR2 YNNKEL (reference sequence). The CDR3: CASSDLTSGNTIYF. The CDR3 DNA reads TGTGCCAGCAGCGATCTAACCTCTGGAAACACCATATATTTT.

This rearrangement joins TRBV11-1 to TRBJ2-3; 13 positions match TRBD2. CDR3 size: 16 residues. CDR1 is SGHAT, CDR2 FQDESV, per germline (reference sequence). The trim removed 5 bases at V and 0 bases at J, leaving 2 bases unmatched. The CDR3 bases are TGTGCCAGCAGCCCACTAGCGGGGGGGAGCACAGATACGCAGTATTTT. It codes for CASSPLAGGSTDTQYF.

This chain joins TRBV28 and TRBJ1-3, with D possibly being TRBD1 (5 bases). From germline, CDR1 is MDHEN and CDR2 SYDVKM. V shed 5 bases and J shed 9 bases, with 23 bases lying between them. The CDR3 consists of 16 residues. CDR3 DNA: TGTGCCAGCAGTGACCCTAGGGGCAAGGGCAAGAGCACCATATATTTT. Its translation: CASSDPRGKGKSTIYF. The full variable domain, completed using reference TRBV28 and TRBJ1-3, is DVKVTQSSRYLVKRTGEKVFLECVQDMDHENMFWYRQDPGLGLRLIYFSYDVKMKEKGDIPEGYSVSREKKERFSLILESASTNQTSMYLCASSDPRGKGKSTIYFGEGSWLTVV.

The genes are TRBV7-8 and TRBJ1-3; no definite D call. The V and J ends lost 5 bases and 0 bases respectively, with 8 bases between them. The V gene's germline CDR1 is SGHVS and CDR2 FQNEAQ. This CDR3 contains 14 residues. Here the CDR3 reads CASSALSSGNTIYF. CDR3 bases: TGTGCCAGCAGCGCCCTATCCTCTGGAAACACCATATATTTT.

This chain uses TRBV27 with TRBJ1-2; maybe TRBD1 (6 bases). V was pared by 2 bases and J by 3 bases, with 10 bases between. This CDR3 contains 14 residues. CDR1 is MNHEY, CDR2 SMNVEV, per germline (reference sequence). The CDR3 DNA is TGTGCCAGCAGTTTAGATGGACAGTACTATGGCTACACCTTC. Translating gives CASSLDGQYYGYTF.

The gene calls are TRBV5-1 and TRBJ2-1; 8 nucleotides agree with TRBD1. The V gene's germline CDR1 is SGHRS and CDR2 YFSETQ. The CDR3 runs to 13 residues. Unmatched junction bases numbered 8, after V lost 3 bases and J lost 12 bases. The CDR3 spells CASSWETGTGQFF. CDR3 bases: TGCGCCAGCAGCTGGGAAACCGGGACAGGGCAGTTCTTC.

The J gene is TRBJ2-4, the V gene TRBV3-1 (or the pseudogene TRBV3-2), with D possibly being TRBD2 (5 bases). CDR1 LGHDT and CDR2 YNNKEL come from the germline V gene (reference sequence). The CDR3 is 16 amino acids. The V end lost 4 bases, the J end lost 0 bases, and 13 bases lay between the germline ends. This CDR3 is CASSLSGSLAKNIQYF. The CDR3 DNA sequence: TGTGCCAGCAGCCTCTCTGGGAGTCTAGCCAAAAACATTCAGTACTTC.

This clone was recorded a few times. The CDR3 protein is CASAKGGGADTQYF. DNA for the CDR3: TGTGCCAGCGCAAAGGGCGGGGGGGCAGATACGCAGTATTTT. The gene calls are TRBV6-4 and TRBJ2-3, with 9 bases identical to TRBD2. CDR3 length: 14 residues. The V gene's germline CDR1 is MRHNA and CDR2 SNTAGT. V was clipped by 8 bases and J by 4 bases; unmatched bases: 7.

The rearrangement joins TRBV19 to TRBJ2-5; D might be TRBD2 (6 bases). Trimming took off 6 bases at V and 3 bases at J, with 23 bases between the two ends. This CDR3 has 17 residues. Germline V gene data show CDR1 as LNHDA and CDR2 as SQIVND (reference sequence). The CDR3 sequence is CASSPAARGSIKETQYF. CDR3 DNA: TGTGCCAGTAGCCCGGCGGCACGGGGGAGTATCAAAGAGACCCAGTACTTC.